This TCR beta chain was recorded in a study of T cell responses to AZD1222 COVID-19 vaccine. Worth noting for this clone: Its antigen is as yet unknown.

The CDR3 totals 15 residues. V shed 5 bases and J 2 bases; nucleotides not matched to a gene: 5. Germline V gene data show CDR1 as LGHDT and CDR2 as YNNKEL (reference sequence). Broader study findings: Unmutated regions of variants are reportedly targeted by nearly half of spike-specific TCRs.

The protocol was immunoSEQ multiplex PCR, while the TCRdb copy is restricted to in-frame clones and leaves out a portion. There are approximately 65,000 clones in the sample; more than 70% occur only once, and roughly an eighth lies in the top ten. The clonotype originates from an adult in good health. This sample comprised peripheral blood, obtained on day 0 of AZD1222 vaccination. The genes are TRBV3-1 (or the pseudogene TRBV3-2) and TRBJ2-3; 9 nucleotides align to TRBD2. CDR3: CASSVSGGTTDTQYF. In DNA form, the CDR3 reads TGTGCCAGCAGCGTTAGCGGGGGAACCACAGATACGCAGTATTTT.